This TCR beta chain was observed in a study of shared T cell receptors in the human thymus. The assay was immunoSEQ multiplex PCR, and TCRdb's table has in-frame clones only and misses some. Of hundreds of thousands of clones listed, 87% were seen once; the top ten hold approximately 0.0097%. CDR3 length: 18 residues. Between the trimmed V and J ends, which lost 1 base and 0 bases, there was a span of 19 bases. Germline-derived CDR1 and CDR2 are GTSNPN and SVGIG (reference sequence). The same sample was also studied in work on human thymus T cells. That paper adds: Thymus was obtained from resections taken during corrective heart surgery. The related literature has documented a marked overlap of thymic repertoires among unrelated individuals.

The sample was thymocytes. This chain joins TRBV30 and TRBJ1-5; D perhaps matches TRBD1 (6 bases). The clonotype comes from a boy under two years old with a congenital heart defect. CDR3 sequence reads: CAWSGGQIIPRSNQPQHF. CDR3 sequence (DNA): TGTGCCTGGAGTGGAGGACAGATCATCCCACGTAGCAATCAGCCCCAGCATTTT.